These T cell receptor beta chains were read from a single sample in a study of cytomegalovirus exposure and HLA in healthy donors. Profiling relied on immunoSEQ multiplex PCR, and the TCRdb table lists in-frame clones only, not all of them. The sample records around 100,000 clones, approximately 76% being singletons. The specimen was PBMCs. The receptors originated from a woman aged 60-75 years in good health and CMV-seropositive. Both conserved end residues are part of each CDR3. A D gene is named only where the DNA matches it firmly. Clone size appears in some rows only: once, few, many, or a class for an expanded clone.

J gene | clone size | CDR3 length | V gene | D gene | CDR3 DNA | CDR3 protein
TRBJ2-5 | - | 13 | TRBV15 | - | TGTGCCACCAGCAGAGATACTTCGCAAACCCAGTACTTC | CATSRDTSQTQYF
TRBJ2-7 | - | 15 | TRBV19 | - | TGTGCCAGTAGTGCACAAGAAGCGACCAGCTACGAGCAGTACTTC | CASSAQEATSYEQYF
TRBJ2-7 | - | 15 | TRBV13 | TRBD2 | TGTGCCAGCAGCTTAGTCGGGACTAGTAAAGGCGAGCAGTACTTC | CASSLVGTSKGEQYF
TRBJ2-5 | - | 15 | TRBV30 | TRBD2 | TGTGCCTGGAGTTGTGGAGCGGGAGGGCAAGAGACCCAGTACTTC | CAWSCGAGGQETQYF
TRBJ2-3 | - | 15 | TRBV30 | TRBD1 | TGTGCCTGGAGGGGGACAGGGGGTAGGGCAGATACGCAGTATTTT | CAWRGTGGRADTQYF
TRBJ2-2 | - | 15 | TRBV2 | - | TGTGCCAGCAGTCAACAGGGTTTGGTCACCGGGGAGCTGTTTTTT | CASSQQGLVTGELFF
TRBJ2-3 | - | 14 | TRBV4-1 | TRBD2 | TGTGCCAGCAGCCAAAGGGAGGGGAGAGATACGCAGTATTTT | CASSQREGRDTQYF
TRBJ1-5 | few | 14 | TRBV27 | TRBD1 | TGTGCCAGCAGTCCGAGGGACAGGGGAGGGCCCCAGCATTTT | CASSPRDRGGPQHF
TRBJ2-1 | - | 15 | TRBV18 | TRBD1 | TGTGCCAGCTCACCTGGGACAGGACCCTACAATGAGCAGTTCTTC | CASSPGTGPYNEQFF
TRBJ2-6 | - | 14 | TRBV30 | - | TGTGCCTGGAAGGAGTACTCTGGGGCCAACGTCCTGACTTTC | CAWKEYSGANVLTF
TRBJ2-7 | - | 12 | TRBV7-9 | - | TGTTCCAGCAGCGGAGATAGACGCGAGCAGTACTTC | CSSSGDRREQYF
TRBJ2-1 | - | 15 | TRBV6-1 | TRBD2 | TGTGCCAGCAGTGAAGAGGGACTAGCGGGACTTGAGCAGTTCTTC | CASSEEGLAGLEQFF
TRBJ1-1 | few | 12 | TRBV2 | - | TGTGCCTCTGGGACATTCAACACTGAAGCTTTCTTT | CASGTFNTEAFF
TRBJ2-1 | - | 11 | TRBV10-3 | - | TGTGCCATAAAGCGAGAGTATGAGCAGTTCTTC | CAIKREYEQFF
TRBJ1-5 | - | 15 | TRBV6-5 | - | TGTGCCAGCAGAAAGGGGCGGATAAGCAATCAGCCCCAGCATTTT | CASRKGRISNQPQHF
TRBJ2-5 | few | 13 | TRBV4-2 | - | TGTGCCAGCAGCCAAGATTATGGCGAGACCCAGTACTTC | CASSQDYGETQYF